This record concerns one T cell receptor (beta chain) sequence. What it binds is not known. RNA transcripts yielded amplified TCR beta CDR3 regions. The HTBI primer set drove a first-round RT-PCR of the TCR CDR3. TCRdb redid the calling of the multiplex PCR reads with MiXCR, one entry per CDR3 protein. This repertoire shows 380,000 or so distinct CDR3 sequences, 19% found once; its top ten account for 3% to 4.5%. These data belong to a study of T cells in Graves' hyperthyroidism and ophthalmopathy. Points from the study as a whole: Appearing also in blood were most of the thyroid clonotypes expanded above 0.001. Stable hyperthyroidism was told apart from ophthalmopathy by a model built on 13 V-J features.

The CDR3 runs to 14 residues. With 1 base clipped from V and 7 bases from J, the junction kept 6 bases outside the gene matches. Germline lookup yields CDR1 DFQATT and CDR2 SNEGSKA (reference sequence). Patients showing uncontrolled infection, other autoimmune disease, pregnancy or lactation were ineligible. Based on clinical symptoms, serum thyroxine and TRAb, thyroid ultrasound and orbital computed tomography, diagnoses were reached. The sequence was collected from a woman aged 18-35 years with Graves' hyperthyroidism. V gene TRBV20-1 combines with J gene TRBJ1-1; the match to TRBD1 covers 10 bases. The sequencing sample was made of blood. CDR3 in amino acids: CSARGPGTGVEAFF. The DNA of the CDR3 is TGCAGTGCTAGAGGACCCGGGACAGGGGTTGAAGCTTTCTTT.